This record looks at one TCR beta chain sequence and its context. Its antigen is currently unknown. CDR3 size: 13 residues. The germline V gene has CDR1 MNHEY and CDR2 SVGAGI. With 5 bases removed from V and 8 bases from J, the gap between germline ends came to 15 bases. All the patients suffered relapse after autologous stem cell transplantation, and brentuximab vedotin exposure differed. Best response was recorded as complete response, partial response or progressive disease. Method: immunoSEQ multiplex PCR; TCRdb's copy keeps in-frame clones and lacks some. Among tens of thousands of clones listed, just over 85% were seen once. The data are from a study of PD-1 blockade in classical Hodgkin lymphoma. Study overall: Nivolumab was given intravenously to patients at 3 mg/kg every 2 weeks.

Study observations and caveats: The baseline diversity of complete responders showed similarity to that of newly diagnosed patients. CD4+ TCR diversity climbed significantly by C4D1, unlike CD8+ TCR diversity.

The V call is TRBV6-5, the J call TRBJ1-1, with D unclear. The TCR originated in a human donor with classical Hodgkin lymphoma. The sequencing used peripheral blood mononuclear cells (PBMCs), collected at baseline. Here the CDR3 reads CASSPLVQREAFF. The CDR3 nucleotides read TGTGCCAGCAGTCCCCTCGTACAGCGAGAAGCTTTCTTT.